This T cell receptor (beta chain) emerged from a study of OX40 agonist ivuxolimab in advanced cancers. Germline assignment: CDR1 SGHVS and CDR2 FNYEAQ. The CDR3 has 16 amino acids. V lost 1 base, J lost 10 bases, and 22 bases lay in between. TCRdb keeps only in-frame clones here, not all; method: immunoSEQ multiplex PCR. Among 70,000 or so clones listed, approximately 90% were seen once. The source is an adult with an advanced solid tumor such as melanoma, head and neck, liver or kidney cancer. The sequencing here drew on CD4+ or CD8+ T cells sorted from blood, taken in a trial of the OX40 agonist ivuxolimab. The chain couples TRBV7-6 to TRBJ2-5, with a weak D call TRBD2 (6 bases). CDR3 DNA: TGTGCCAGCAGCTTAGAACCGGGGAGGATAACATATGACCAGTACTTC. It encodes CASSLEPGRITYDQYF.